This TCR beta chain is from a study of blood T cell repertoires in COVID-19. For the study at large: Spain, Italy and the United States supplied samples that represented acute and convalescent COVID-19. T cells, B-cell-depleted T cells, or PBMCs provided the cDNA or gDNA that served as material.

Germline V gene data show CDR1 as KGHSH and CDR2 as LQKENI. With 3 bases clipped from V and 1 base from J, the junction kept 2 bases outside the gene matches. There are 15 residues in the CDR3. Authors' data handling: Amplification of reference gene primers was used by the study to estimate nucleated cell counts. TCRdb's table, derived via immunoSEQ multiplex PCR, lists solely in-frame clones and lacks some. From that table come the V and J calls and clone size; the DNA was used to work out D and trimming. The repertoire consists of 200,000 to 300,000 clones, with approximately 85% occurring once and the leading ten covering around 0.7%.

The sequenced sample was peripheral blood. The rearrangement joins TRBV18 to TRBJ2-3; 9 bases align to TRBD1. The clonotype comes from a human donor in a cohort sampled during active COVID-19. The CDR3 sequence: CASSPRQGGTDTQYF. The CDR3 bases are TGTGCCAGCTCACCCCGACAGGGGGGCACAGATACGCAGTATTTT.